These 32 T cell receptor beta chains originate from one sample sequenced in a study of cytomegalovirus exposure and HLA in healthy donors. Here immunoSEQ multiplex PCR was the method, and the copy in TCRdb shows in-frame clones only, minus some. The sample shows fewer than 250,000 clones, around 87% of them seen only once. The sequenced sample was PBMCs. These TCRs come from a young man in good health and CMV-seronegative.

The chain carries TRBV19 and TRBJ1-2; 12 nucleotides align to TRBD1. V shed 2 bases, J shed 8 bases, and the junction held 9 bases outside the gene matches. This CDR3 spans 16 amino acids. Germline CDR1 reads LNHDA; CDR2 reads SQIVND (reference sequence). The CDR3 loop reads CASSISGTGGVGGYTF. CDR3 bases: TGTGCCAGTAGTATATCCGGGACAGGGGGCGTTGGAGGCTACACCTTC.

CDR3 loop: CASSSPGGAGGELFF. For the CDR3, the DNA is TGTGCCAGCAGTTCACCGGGTGGGGCCGGCGGGGAGCTGTTTTTT. This sequence joins TRBV28 and TRBJ2-2, with D perhaps matching TRBD1 (5 bases). This CDR3 is built from 15 residues. Germline CDR1 is MDHEN and CDR2 is SYDVKM. V shed 4 bases and J shed 7 bases, with 16 bases lying between them.

The chain links TRBV27 to TRBJ1-2, with TRBD1 matching 8 bases. Trimming removed 6 bases from V and 2 bases from J; junction bases left unmatched: 5. In germline, CDR1 is MNHEY, CDR2 SMNVEV (reference sequence). The CDR3 has 14 residues. CDR3 sequence (DNA): TGTGCCAGCAGGAAGACAGGGGTCAACTATGGCTACACCTTC. This encodes CASRKTGVNYGYTF.

The chain has TRBV5-6 and TRBJ2-1, with TRBD2 matching 9 bases. Per germline, CDR1 SGHDT and CDR2 YYEEEE. V lost 4 bases, J lost 14 bases, and 13 bases stayed unmatched. This CDR3 has 14 amino acids. The CDR3, as DNA: TGTGCCAGCAGCGGCGGTTTTGCGGGAGGGCCTGAGTTCTTC. Translation: CASSGGFAGGPEFF.

This sequence joins TRBV28 and TRBJ2-2; D is perhaps TRBD2 (7 bases). The CDR3 sequence is 12 residues long. In germline, CDR1 is MDHEN, CDR2 SYDVKM. The V end was cut by 8 bases, the J end by 9 bases, with 13 bases between. The CDR3 region has the DNA TGTGCCAGCTTCTCGGGGGGCTGGGAGCTGTTTTTT. Amino acids: CASFSGGWELFF. Combining the CDR3 with reference TRBV28 and TRBJ2-2 gives the whole variable domain DVKVTQSSRYLVKRTGEKVFLECVQDMDHENMFWYRQDPGLGLRLIYFSYDVKMKEKGDIPEGYSVSREKKERFSLILESASTNQTSMYLCASFSGGWELFFGEGSRLTVL.

This chain joins TRBV6-5 and TRBJ2-1; D uncertain. Germline assignment: CDR1 MNHEY and CDR2 SVGAGI. V was trimmed by 6 bases and J by 10 bases, leaving 13 bases between them. This CDR3 spans 12 amino acids. CDR3 in amino acids: CASRGLAGEQFF. The CDR3, as DNA: TGTGCCAGCAGGGGTTTGGCCGGGGAGCAGTTCTTC.

The chain is built from TRBV9 and TRBJ2-5; D is perhaps TRBD1 (5 bases). The V gene's germline CDR1 is SGDLS and CDR2 YYNGEE. The CDR3 spans 14 residues. V lost 3 bases, J lost 1 base, and 10 bases lay in between. The CDR3 nucleotides are TGTGCCAGCAGCGCTGGACATCCCCAAGAGACCCAGTACTTC. This translates into CASSAGHPQETQYF.

This chain uses TRBV28 with TRBJ2-2, with 12 positions matching TRBD2. The germline gives CDR1 MDHEN, CDR2 SYDVKM. CDR3 size: 15 residues. V was clipped by 8 bases and J by 1 base; unmatched bases: 2. CDR3 in DNA: TGTGCCAGCCTAGCGGGGGGGCTGAACACCGGGGAGCTGTTTTTT. Its protein is CASLAGGLNTGELFF.

The chain uses TRBV5-1 and TRBJ1-2; no firm D call. Trimming cost V 2 bases and J 4 bases, with 9 bases left between them. Germline V gene data show CDR1 as SGHRS and CDR2 as YFSETQ. The CDR3 length is 13 residues. Here the CDR3 reads CASSFNELYGYTF. DNA of the CDR3: TGCGCCAGCAGCTTTAATGAGCTCTATGGCTACACCTTC.

The CDR3 protein is CASSLASRAGKNIQYF. DNA of the CDR3: TGTGCCAGCAGTTTAGCCTCGCGGGCGGGTAAAAACATTCAGTACTTC. V and J are TRBV28 and TRBJ2-4; possibly TRBD2 for D (5 bases). V was shortened by 2 bases and J by 4 bases, with 15 bases between the two germline ends. Germline V gene sequence: CDR1 MDHEN, CDR2 SYDVKM. This CDR3 is 16 amino acids long.

The rearrangement links TRBV21-1 to TRBJ1-6. TRBV21-1 is reported as a pseudogene. CDR3 length: 17 amino acids. This CDR3 is CASSPRDGGSYNSPLHF. CDR3 sequence (DNA): TGTGCCAGCAGCCCCAGGGACGGGGGATCCTATAATTCACCCCTCCACTTT.

On this clone itself: The sample contains more than one DNA sequence encoding this CDR3. The chain uses TRBV27 and TRBJ2-7; 9 nucleotides agree with TRBD1. Germline CDR1 reads MNHEY; CDR2 reads SMNVEV (reference sequence). Germline trimming cut 5 bases from V and 3 bases from J; bases unmatched to any gene: 2. The CDR3 contains 13 residues. The CDR3, as DNA: TGTGCCAGCAGTCCGGACAGGGGCTACGAGCAGTACTTC. This translates into CASSPDRGYEQYF.

V and J are TRBV6-1 and TRBJ1-2, with TRBD1 matching over 10 bases. There are 15 residues in the CDR3. After removal of 3 bases from V and 5 bases from J, the junction contained 6 bases not matched to a gene. Germline CDR1 and CDR2: MNHNS and SASEGT. The CDR3 region is CASSDRDRGWYGYTF. The DNA for the CDR3 is TGTGCCAGCAGTGACAGGGACAGGGGTTGGTATGGCTACACCTTC.

The chain employs TRBV30 and TRBJ1-4; D is unresolved. Per germline, CDR1 GTSNPN and CDR2 SVGIG (reference sequence). This CDR3 has 12 amino acids. V shed 7 bases and J shed 8 bases, with 14 bases lying between them. The CDR3 region is CALRTRSEKLFF. The CDR3 nucleotides read TGTGCCTTACGTACTAGGTCCGAAAAACTGTTTTTT.

The rearrangement uses TRBV6-1 and TRBJ1-3; 7 bases match TRBD1. This CDR3 is built from 16 residues. Germline-derived CDR1 and CDR2 are MNHNS and SASEGT. With 3 bases clipped from V and 0 bases from J, the junction kept 5 bases outside the gene matches. CDR3 DNA: TGTGCCAGCAGTGAGGCCGGGACAGCCTCTGGAAACACCATATATTTT. Its protein is CASSEAGTASGNTIYF.

CDR3 in amino acids: CASSLGVGQGKETQYF. CDR3 in DNA: TGCGCCAGCAGCTTGGGAGTGGGACAGGGAAAAGAGACCCAGTACTTC. This chain joins TRBV5-1 and TRBJ2-5, with 9 bases fitting TRBD1. V gave up 0 bases and J gave up 3 bases; unmatched junction bases: 6. The CDR3 has 16 residues. Germline V gives CDR1 SGHRS, CDR2 YFSETQ.

This clone was recorded once. This chain links TRBV11-2 with TRBJ2-1; 8 bases agree with TRBD2. The CDR3 covers 16 residues. Germline lookup yields CDR1 SGHAT and CDR2 FQNNGV. The V and J ends lost 6 bases and 0 bases, in that order; junction bases with no gene match: 7. The CDR3, as DNA: TGTGCCAGCAGGCCTAAAGCGGGGGACTCCTACAATGAGCAGTTCTTC. Translated, it gives CASRPKAGDSYNEQFF.

The genes are TRBV7-2 and TRBJ1-6; TRBD1 is a possible D gene (5 bases). The V end lost 6 bases, the J end lost 0 bases, and 12 bases lay between the germline ends. CDR1 and CDR2 from the germline V gene are SGHTA and FQGNSA. The length of the CDR3 is 16 residues. CDR3 loop: CASRVNGGSYNSPLHF. CDR3 sequence (DNA): TGTGCCAGCAGGGTGAACGGGGGCTCCTATAATTCACCCCTCCACTTT.

V gene TRBV29-1 combines with J gene TRBJ2-5, with TRBD2 identical over 11 bases. Per the germline V gene, CDR1 is SQVTM and CDR2 is ANQGSEA. V gave up 3 bases and J gave up 4 bases; unmatched junction bases: 4. The CDR3 has 14 amino acids. CDR3 DNA: TGCAGCGTTGATATAGCGGGGGGGCCAGAGACCCAGTACTTC. Residues: CSVDIAGGPETQYF. Full variable domain (missing parts from reference TRBV29-1 and TRBJ2-5): SAVISQKPSRDICQRGTSLTIQCQVDSQVTMMFWYRQQPGQSLTLIATANQGSEATYESGFVIDKFPISRPNLTFSTLTVSNMSPEDSSIYLCSVDIAGGPETQYFGPGTRLLVL.

The chain joins TRBV7-9 to TRBJ1-5; D might be TRBD1 (5 bases). The CDR3 runs 14 residues. Germline V gene sequence: CDR1 SEHNR, CDR2 FQNEAQ (reference sequence). V dropped 6 bases and J dropped 3 bases, with 12 bases sitting between them. In DNA form, the CDR3 reads TGTGCCAGCAGGTCCTCAGGGTCCAATCAGCCCCAGCATTTT. This codes for CASRSSGSNQPQHF.

Written as DNA, the CDR3 is TGCGCCAGCAGCCAAGCTGTCCAGTCCAATGAGCAGTTCTTC. Its translation: CASSQAVQSNEQFF. The chain employs TRBV4-3 and TRBJ2-1, with unresolved D. Germline V gene sequence: CDR1 LGHNA, CDR2 YSLEER. Trimming left V 1 base short and J 6 bases short, with 10 bases between. The CDR3 totals 14 residues.

The chain employs TRBV10-2 and TRBJ2-1; 8 nucleotides agree with TRBD1. The CDR3 loop spans 16 amino acids. In germline, CDR1 is WSHSY, CDR2 SAAADI. J was trimmed by 12 bases and V by 6 bases; bases with no gene match: 19. The CDR3 reads CASSEAPGQGSGRQFF. The CDR3 DNA reads TGCGCCAGCAGCGAAGCCCCCGGACAGGGAAGTGGTCGGCAGTTCTTC.

The V call is TRBV27, the J call TRBJ2-1; D not certain. V was clipped by 9 bases and J by 3 bases, with 12 bases between them. Per the germline V gene, CDR1 is MNHEY and CDR2 is SMNVEV (reference sequence). The CDR3 is made up of 13 amino acids. In DNA form, the CDR3 reads TGTGCCAGTAGAACTTGGAGCTACAATGAGCAGTTCTTC. Translation gives CASRTWSYNEQFF.

The chain joins TRBV19 to TRBJ2-7, with TRBD1 matching over 7 bases. Germline loops: CDR1 LNHDA, CDR2 SQIVND (reference sequence). V lost 6 bases and J lost 3; bases outside the gene matches: 17. The CDR3 spans 17 residues. As DNA, the CDR3 is TGTGCCAGTAGATCCCGTCCGGGACAGCCAAAAGGCTACGAGCAGTACTTC. It yields the protein CASRSRPGQPKGYEQYF.

The gene calls are TRBV28 and TRBJ1-6, with a tentative D call TRBD1 (6 bases). Trimming removed 5 bases from V and 3 bases from J, with 17 bases in between. CDR3 length: 17 residues. CDR1 and CDR2 (germline): MDHEN, SYDVKM. The CDR3 is CASSLPKDSFYNSPLHF. The CDR3 DNA follows: TGTGCCAGCAGTCTCCCAAAGGACAGTTTCTATAATTCACCCCTCCACTTT. Full variable domain (rest looked up from reference TRBV28 and TRBJ1-6): DVKVTQSSRYLVKRTGEKVFLECVQDMDHENMFWYRQDPGLGLRLIYFSYDVKMKEKGDIPEGYSVSREKKERFSLILESASTNQTSMYLCASSLPKDSFYNSPLHFGNGTRLTVT.

This clone was seen only a few times. The J gene is TRBJ1-1, the V gene TRBV10-3; 7 bases align to TRBD1. CDR3 length equals 16 residues. Germline lookup yields CDR1 ENHRY and CDR2 SYGVKD. The J segment lost 4 bases and the V segment lost 0 bases, leaving 8 bases of the junction unmatched. The CDR3 nucleotides are TGTGCCATCAGTGAGTCGATCCCAGGGGGAGGCACTGAAGCTTTCTTT. It yields the protein CAISESIPGGGTEAFF.

In its sample, this clone was seen once. CDR3: CASSDGRGSYNEQFF. DNA for the CDR3: TGTGCCAGCAGTGACGGGCGGGGCTCCTACAATGAGCAGTTCTTC. The chain combines TRBV2 with TRBJ2-1, with D perhaps TRBD2 (6 bases). Germline loops: CDR1 SNHLY, CDR2 FYNNEI. This CDR3 is built from 15 residues. V gave up 3 bases and J gave up 0 bases, with 9 bases separating them.

The rearrangement links TRBV30 to TRBJ2-5, with D possibly matching TRBD1 (5 bases). The CDR3 is 12 amino acids. The V gene lost 0 bases and the J gene lost 7 bases, with 9 bases spanning the gap. CDR1 GTSNPN and CDR2 SVGIG come from the germline V gene (reference sequence). The CDR3 protein is CAWSVVDRTQYF. DNA for the CDR3: TGTGCCTGGAGTGTAGTAGACAGGACCCAGTACTTC. Together with reference TRBV30 and TRBJ2-5, the CDR3 gives the full variable domain: SQTIHQWPATLVQPVGSPLSLECTVEGTSNPNLYWYRQAAGRGLQLLFYSVGIGQISSEVPQNLSASRPQDRQFILSSKKLLLSDSGFYLCAWSVVDRTQYFGPGTRLLVL.

This sequence joins TRBV10-3 and TRBJ2-1; tentatively, D is TRBD1 (5 bases). Trimming took off 7 bases at V and 12 bases at J, with 16 bases between the two ends. This CDR3 is built from 12 residues. Germline CDR1 is ENHRY and CDR2 is SYGVKD. Here the CDR3 DNA reads TGTGCCATCAAAGGGGTTTCGGCCCGGCAGTTCTTC. It yields the protein CAIKGVSARQFF.

The genes are TRBV10-3 and TRBJ1-2; maybe TRBD1 (6 bases). Germline V gives CDR1 ENHRY, CDR2 SYGVKD. CDR3 size: 13 residues. The V end lost 4 bases, the J end lost 12 bases, and 18 bases lay between the germline ends. The CDR3 loop reads CAISGNRDFIDTF. The CDR3 bases are TGTGCCATCAGTGGGAACAGGGATTTTATTGACACCTTC.

The chain carries TRBV27 and TRBJ2-1, with 7 bases matching TRBD1. The CDR3 has 12 residues. The V segment lost 4 bases and the J segment 9 bases; nucleotides outside the gene matches: 3. Looked up from germline, CDR1 is MNHEY and CDR2 is SMNVEV (reference sequence). The chain's CDR3 is CASSYPGGEQFF. CDR3 DNA: TGTGCCAGCAGTTACCCAGGGGGTGAGCAGTTCTTC.

The rearrangement links TRBV6-6 to TRBJ1-2; D not resolved. V lost 0 bases, J lost 4 bases, and 15 bases lay in between. CDR3 length equals 16 residues. The V gene's germline CDR1 is MNHNY and CDR2 SVGAGI (reference sequence). The CDR3 nucleotides are TGTGCCAGCAGTTACTCAGCGGCAACTCATGGCTATGGCTACACCTTC. This codes for CASSYSAATHGYGYTF.